The following is a T cell receptor beta chain sequence with its context. The CDR3 length is 15 residues. CDR1 and CDR2 (germline): SGDLS, YYNGEE. V lost 0 bases and J lost 3; bases outside the gene matches: 4. The data derive from a study of blood T cell repertoires in COVID-19. As handled by the study authors: Amplifying reference gene primers gave estimates of nucleated cell counts. The assay was immunoSEQ multiplex PCR, and TCRdb's table has in-frame clones only and misses some. V, J and clone size are those of that table, while D and trimming were read from the DNA. The sample has roughly 110,000 clones, around 83% seen once.

The clonotype originates from a man in his 70s with acute or convalescent COVID-19. Material: peripheral blood. The gene calls are TRBV9 and TRBJ2-7; 9 positions match TRBD1. CDR3 region: CASSVVAGQGYEQYF. The DNA for the CDR3 is TGTGCCAGCAGCGTAGTCGCGGGACAGGGCTACGAGCAGTACTTC.